These T cell receptor beta chains were read from a single sample in a study of Ad26.COV2.S vaccination and SARS-CoV-2 variants. Some clones are missing from TCRdb's copy, which holds only in-frame ones; the method was immunoSEQ multiplex PCR. Found here are around 320,000 clones, around 90% of them singletons; the top ten hold about 3.5%. Sequencing was performed on peripheral blood, taken in a trial of Ad26.COV2.S vaccine versus placebo. All receptors come from a person aged 18-60 years who received the Ad26.COV2.S COVID-19 vaccine or a placebo. Each CDR3 is given with its conserved first and last residue. A D gene is named only where the DNA matches it firmly. Only part of the rows carry a size: once, few, many, or a class if the clone is expanded.

j_call d_call cdr3_length v_call clone_size cdr3_nt cdr3_aa
TRBJ2-2 TRBD2 16 TRBV7-2 NA TGTGCCAGCAGCTTAGCGTGGCGGGGGAAGGCCGGGGAGCTGTTTTTT CASSLAWRGKAGELFF
TRBJ2-5 NA 13 TRBV30 NA TGTGCCTGGAGTAAGACAGGTCAAGAGACCCAGTACTTC CAWSKTGQETQYF
TRBJ1-1 NA 11 TRBV30 NA TGTGCCTGGAGTGTCGGGGGCGAAGCTTTCTTT CAWSVGGEAFF
TRBJ1-5 NA 15 TRBV5-1 NA TGCGCCAGCAGCTTGGCAGGGGCGAGCAATCAGCCCCAGCATTTT CASSLAGASNQPQHF
TRBJ2-5 NA 12 TRBV7-2 NA TGTGCCAGCAGCTTAGGACAGGAGACCCAGTACTTC CASSLGQETQYF
TRBJ2-2 NA 16 TRBV5-1 few TGCGCCAGCAGCTCGGGGGATTTGGGGAACACCGGGGAGCTGTTTTTT CASSSGDLGNTGELFF
TRBJ1-2 NA 13 TRBV15 NA TGTGCCACCAGCCTCAGAGCTAACTATGGCTACACCTTC CATSLRANYGYTF
TRBJ2-7 TRBD1 14 TRBV5-6 NA TGTGCCAGCAGCCTAGGGACAGGAAATTACGAGCAGTACTTC CASSLGTGNYEQYF
TRBJ1-5 TRBD1 13 TRBV30 NA TGTGCCTGGACTAATCAGGGGGGACAGCCCCAGCATTTT CAWTNQGGQPQHF
TRBJ1-2 TRBD1 15 TRBV5-6 NA TGTGCCAGCAGCGGGACGGGACAGGGTTTCTATGGCTACACCTTC CASSGTGQGFYGYTF
TRBJ2-7 TRBD2 15 TRBV4-1 once TGCGCCAGCAGTCTAGTCGGGCTAGCGGGGGACGAGCAGTACTTC CASSLVGLAGDEQYF
TRBJ1-1 TRBD1 16 TRBV4-2 NA TGTGCCAGCAGCCAACTCCGGACAGGAGAGAGCACTGAAGCTTTCTTT CASSQLRTGESTEAFF
TRBJ1-4 NA 13 TRBV7-9 NA TGTGCCAGCAGCTTAGGGGTTAGTGAAAAACTGTTTTTT CASSLGVSEKLFF
TRBJ1-5 TRBD1 15 TRBV7-6 few TGTGCCAGCAGCCCCGGACAGGGGGGGTATCAGCCCCAGCATTTT CASSPGQGGYQPQHF
TRBJ2-3 TRBD2 16 TRBV7-8 NA TGTGCCAGCAGCTTTCTAGCGGGGGGGCTATTAGATACGCAGTATTTT CASSFLAGGLLDTQYF
TRBJ2-7 NA 17 TRBV27 NA TGTGCCAGCAGTTCAATCCCCGGTGCAGTGGGAGACTACGAGCAGTACTTC CASSSIPGAVGDYEQYF
TRBJ1-6 NA 16 TRBV2 NA TGTGCCAGCAGTGAAGGTCTTTTAAGGGTCGGGTCACCCCTCCACTTT CASSEGLLRVGSPLHF
TRBJ1-6 NA 14 TRBV12-5 once TGTGCTAGCCAACCGCGGCAGAATAATTCACCCCTCCACTTT CASQPRQNNSPLHF
TRBJ2-5 NA 16 TRBV5-1 NA TGCGCCAGCAGCTTGGCCTTACCAGGGAAGGGGGAGACCCAGTACTTC CASSLALPGKGETQYF
TRBJ1-5 TRBD1 14 TRBV3-1/TRBV3-2 NA TGTGCCAGCAGCCAAAGGACAGGGAATCAGCCCCAGCATTTT CASSQRTGNQPQHF
TRBJ2-7 NA 13 TRBV30 NA TGTGCCTGGAGCGGCCTTAAGTTGGGCGAGCAGTACTTC CAWSGLKLGEQYF
TRBJ1-6 TRBD1 15 TRBV7-9 NA TGTGCCAGCAGCTTAGAGAGGGGGCGCGATTCACCCCTCCACTTT CASSLERGRDSPLHF
TRBJ1-1 TRBD1 14 TRBV27 NA TGTGCCAGCAGCACTGACAGGGCTGACACTGAAGCTTTCTTT CASSTDRADTEAFF
TRBJ1-5 NA 17 TRBV19 once TGTGCCAGTAATCAGGGCCCAGAGGGATTTAGCAATCAGCCCCAGCATTTT CASNQGPEGFSNQPQHF
TRBJ1-4 TRBD1 15 TRBV14 NA TGTGCCAGCAGCCAAGTAGGGACAGGGTATGAAAAACTGTTTTTT CASSQVGTGYEKLFF
TRBJ1-2 NA 15 TRBV5-1 NA TGCGCCAGCAGCCCCGGGACTGCCGAGGACTATGGCTACACCTTC CASSPGTAEDYGYTF
TRBJ1-6 TRBD1 14 TRBV19 NA TGTGCCAGTACTACCGGGACAGGGCATTCACCCCTCCACTTT CASTTGTGHSPLHF
TRBJ2-5 TRBD2 18 TRBV15 NA TGTGCCACCAGCAGTGCGATAGCGGGGGGGGCCTACCAAGAGACCCAGTACTTC CATSSAIAGGAYQETQYF
TRBJ2-5 TRBD2 12 TRBV5-6 NA TGTGCCAGCAGCCCCGGGGGGGAGACCCAGTACTTC CASSPGGETQYF
TRBJ2-2 NA 12 TRBV29-1 NA TGCAGCGTTTCGGACACCACCGGGGAGCTGTTTTTT CSVSDTTGELFF
TRBJ2-7 TRBD1 14 TRBV18 NA TGTGCCAGCTCACCCGGGACAGCAGGGAACGAGCAGTACTTC CASSPGTAGNEQYF
TRBJ1-1 NA 12 TRBV11-2 NA TGTGCCAGCAGCTCCGGGGGGGAGGAAGCTTTCTTT CASSSGGEEAFF
TRBJ2-1 TRBD2 16 TRBV5-1 NA TGCGCCAGCAGCTTGGGCGGGGGACTACCTTACAATGAGCAGTTCTTC CASSLGGGLPYNEQFF
TRBJ1-2 TRBD1 16 TRBV7-2 NA TGTGCCAGCAGCTCGCCACTCCAGGGGGTACACTATGGCTACACCTTC CASSSPLQGVHYGYTF
TRBJ2-1 TRBD2 17 TRBV7-9 NA TGTGCCAGCAGTCCCATTGGGGGGGGAGCCTCCTACAATGAGCAGTTCTTC CASSPIGGGASYNEQFF
TRBJ2-2 NA 15 TRBV6-5 NA TGTGCCAGCACGTATTCGAGGGGGGGGACCGGGGAGCTGTTTTTT CASTYSRGGTGELFF
TRBJ2-5 TRBD2 15 TRBV15 NA TGTGCCACCAGCAGAGATTTGACTAGCTTAGAGACCCAGTACTTC CATSRDLTSLETQYF
TRBJ2-2 TRBD2 16 TRBV7-6 NA TGTGCCAGCAGCTTAGTGGCGGGGGGATATACCGGGGAGCTGTTTTTT CASSLVAGGYTGELFF
TRBJ1-4 NA 13 TRBV7-2 NA TGTGCCAGCAGCTTAACCCACAATGAAAAACTGTTTTTT CASSLTHNEKLFF
TRBJ1-3 NA 14 TRBV30 NA TGTGCCTGGAGTGGGACAGCCTCTGGAAACACCATATATTTT CAWSGTASGNTIYF
TRBJ2-5 NA 15 TRBV6-5 NA TGTGCCAGCAGTTACTCGGTGGGGGGACAAGAGACCCAGTACTTC CASSYSVGGQETQYF
TRBJ1-1 NA 15 TRBV3-1/TRBV3-2 NA TGTGCCAGCAGCCCCCAAGCGGGATCCGACACTGAAGCTTTCTTT CASSPQAGSDTEAFF
TRBJ1-2 TRBD1 18 TRBV18 once TGTGCCAGCTCACCACTCAAGGACAGGGGACAGTTGGACTATGGCTACACCTTC CASSPLKDRGQLDYGYTF